This T cell receptor (beta chain) was sequenced for a study of T-cell memory formation after mild COVID-19. The overall study: TCR clusters mostly belonged to single donors. Points from the study as a whole: Contracting CD8+ clones were enriched in EMRA, CD4+ mainly in CM and EM.

CDR1 KGHDR and CDR2 SFDVKD come from the germline V gene. Trimming left V 1 base short and J 6 bases short, with 18 bases between. The CDR3 contains 17 residues. About this clonotype itself: The antigen remains unidentified.

5'RACE with constant-segment primers yielded barcoded, UMI-tagged TCR alpha and TCR beta cDNA libraries. One entry per CDR3 protein, called by TCRdb with MiXCR from the 5' RACE reads. The sample records about 130,000 distinct CDR3 sequences, about 15% being singletons. The TCR originated in an adult woman who had mild COVID-19 (a few samples of this study predate the infection). Cell type and time point are not known. V and J are TRBV24-1 and TRBJ2-4, with D unresolved. The specimen sequenced was PBMCs or a T cell subset sorted from them (not recorded which). CDR3 loop: CATSDFPSPGSLNIQYF. CDR3 sequence (DNA): TGTGCCACCAGTGATTTCCCCTCGCCGGGTTCTCTAAACATTCAGTACTTC.